The 14 T cell receptor beta chains below all came from one sample that was sequenced in a study of blood T cell repertoires in COVID-19. Only in-frame clones appear in the TCRdb table, and some are missing; sequencing was by immunoSEQ multiplex PCR. This sample has approximately 230,000 clones, with nearly 90% found just once. Sequenced sample: peripheral blood. The receptors shown here come from a man between 18 and 35 years old with active or convalescent COVID-19.

The CDR3 protein is CASQPRGGTEAFF. CDR3 nucleotides: TGTGCCAGCCAACCAAGGGGTGGTACTGAAGCTTTCTTT. The gene calls are TRBV7-9 and TRBJ1-1; tentative D call: TRBD1 (5 bases). The CDR3 has 13 amino acids. V was shortened by 8 bases and J by 5 bases, with 15 bases between the two germline ends. Looked up from germline, CDR1 is SEHNR and CDR2 is FQNEAQ (reference sequence).

This chain joins TRBV29-1 and TRBJ2-1; 7 bases map to TRBD1. V shed 6 bases and J 0 bases; nucleotides not matched to a gene: 8. The germline V gene has CDR1 SQVTM and CDR2 ANQGSEA. This CDR3 comprises 15 residues. CDR3 region: CSVTGTVSSYNEQFF. Here the CDR3 DNA reads TGCAGCGTAACCGGGACAGTCAGCTCCTACAATGAGCAGTTCTTC.

The gene calls are TRBV6-5 and TRBJ2-7, with D possibly TRBD2 on 5 matching bases. This CDR3 has 14 amino acids. CDR1 is MNHEY, CDR2 SVGAGI, per germline. The V gene lost 0 bases and the J gene lost 2 bases, with 8 bases spanning the gap. CDR3 residues: CASSYSGGPYEQYF. The CDR3 DNA follows: TGTGCCAGCAGTTACTCAGGAGGCCCCTACGAGCAGTACTTC.

The chain has TRBV7-2 and TRBJ2-1, with D tentatively TRBD1 (6 bases). Germline V gives CDR1 SGHTA, CDR2 FQGNSA. The CDR3 loop spans 14 amino acids. V lost 5 bases and J lost 9, with 17 bases in between. The CDR3 DNA is TGTGCCAGCAGCCTATCCAGGGGCTCGGGTGAGCAGTTCTTC. Translation: CASSLSRGSGEQFF.

The V and J genes are TRBV2 and TRBJ2-1; D might be TRBD2 (5 bases). The CDR3 extends over 14 amino acids. Germline V gene data show CDR1 as SNHLY and CDR2 as FYNNEI. The V end lost 4 bases, the J end lost 1 base, and 8 bases lay between the germline ends. CDR3 region: CASSARTSYNEQFF. The CDR3 nucleotides are TGTGCCAGCAGTGCACGGACTTCCTACAATGAGCAGTTCTTC.

The chain joins TRBV28 to TRBJ1-2, with 8 bases lining up with TRBD1. With V trimmed by 3 bases and J by 7 bases, 4 bases remained unmatched. This CDR3 comprises 13 residues. Looked up from germline, CDR1 is MDHEN and CDR2 is SYDVKM. CDR3: CASSFQGAIGYTF. The CDR3 nucleotides are TGTGCCAGCAGTTTCCAGGGGGCGATTGGCTACACCTTC.

The CDR3 region has the DNA TGCGCCAGCAGCCAAAGCACAGGGAGTTCCTACGAGCAGTACTTC. Its translation is CASSQSTGSSYEQYF. The rearrangement joins TRBV4-3 to TRBJ2-7; a weak D match, TRBD1 (6 bases). The CDR3 totals 15 residues. The germline V and J ends were trimmed by 2 bases and 1 base, with 12 bases remaining between them. From germline, CDR1 is LGHNA and CDR2 YSLEER.

The rearrangement uses TRBV18 and TRBJ1-2; D not certain. This CDR3 is 15 amino acids long. V was cut by 3 bases and J by 4 bases, with 15 bases left in between. Germline V lookup: CDR1 KGHSH, CDR2 LQKENI. DNA for the CDR3: TGTGCCAGCTCACCGCAACGAGGGAGTATCTATGGCTACACCTTC. It encodes CASSPQRGSIYGYTF.

The rearrangement joins TRBV18 to TRBJ2-5, with TRBD2 identical over 15 bases. The V gene's germline CDR1 is KGHSH and CDR2 LQKENI. The CDR3 runs 18 residues. With 0 bases clipped from V and 4 bases from J, the junction kept 6 bases outside the gene matches. CDR3 in DNA: TGTGCCAGCTCACCACCGAGGTGGACTAGCGGGGGGGCAGAGACCCAGTACTTC. This encodes CASSPPRWTSGGAETQYF.

The table lists this clone with a count of one. J is TRBJ1-1 and V is TRBV20-1; D unclear. Germline loops: CDR1 DFQATT, CDR2 SNEGSKA (reference sequence). The CDR3 runs to 13 residues. The ends were cut back, 3 bases at V and 1 base at J, with 9 bases in the middle. The CDR3 sequence: CSASDFPNTEAFF. The CDR3 region has the DNA TGCAGTGCTAGTGACTTCCCGAACACTGAAGCTTTCTTT.

The chain employs TRBV9 and TRBJ2-7; 9 bases are shared with TRBD1. The CDR3 spans 15 residues. The V gene end was trimmed by 3 bases and the J gene end by 0 bases; junction bases not matched to a gene: 4. Germline lookup yields CDR1 SGDLS and CDR2 YYNGEE. DNA of the CDR3: TGTGCCAGCAGCGGAGGGACAGGGTCCTCCTACGAGCAGTACTTC. Amino acids: CASSGGTGSSYEQYF.

CDR3 protein: CASSFSPVLNTEAFF. DNA of the CDR3: TGTGCCAGCAGCTTCAGTCCTGTCTTGAACACTGAAGCTTTCTTT. V gene TRBV7-2 combines with J gene TRBJ1-1; D gene uncertain. The V end lost 3 bases, the J end lost 0 bases, and 11 bases lay between the germline ends. CDR3 length equals 15 residues. Germline CDR1 SGHTA, CDR2 FQGNSA.

This chain links TRBV20-1 with TRBJ1-2; perhaps TRBD1 as D (6 bases). Germline CDR1 is DFQATT and CDR2 is SNEGSKA (reference sequence). Trimming pared 3 bases from V and 3 bases from J, leaving 11 bases between. This CDR3 is 13 amino acids long. The CDR3 protein is CSASLGADYGYTF. The CDR3 nucleotides read TGCAGTGCTAGTCTGGGGGCAGACTATGGCTACACCTTC.

The chain links TRBV5-1 to TRBJ1-4, with 8 positions matching TRBD1. The CDR3 runs to 15 residues. V shed 0 bases, J shed 11 bases, and the junction held 9 bases outside the gene matches. Per germline, CDR1 SGHRS and CDR2 YFSETQ. CDR3 amino acids: CASSLVDRGREKLFF. The CDR3 DNA reads as TGCGCCAGCAGCTTGGTTGACAGGGGAAGGGAGAAACTGTTTTTT.